A single sample gave rise to the 9 T cell receptor beta chains below, sequenced in a study of shared clonotypes between healthy human individuals. The assay was immunoSEQ multiplex PCR, and TCRdb's table has in-frame clones only and misses some. The table shows millions of clones, with about 95% occurring only once. CD8 cells classed as naive were CD45RO-negative and positively selected for CCR7, excluding terminally differentiated effector memory CD45RA+ cells. The sequenced sample was naive CD8+ T cells sorted from blood. These receptors came from a man aged 18-30 years in good health.

The chain employs TRBV5-4 and TRBJ2-7; possibly TRBD2 for D (6 bases). Trimming left V 2 bases short and J 6 bases short, with 15 bases between. The CDR3 extends over 14 amino acids. Germline V gene lookup returns CDR1 SGHNT and CDR2 YYREEE (reference sequence). The CDR3 reads CASSFGGSGLEQYF. The CDR3 nucleotides are TGTGCCAGCAGCTTTGGAGGGTCTGGGCTCGAGCAGTACTTC.

CDR3 nucleotide sequence: TGTGCCAGCAGTTTGACAGGGGACGGAGACATTCAGTACTTC. This sequence encodes CASSLTGDGDIQYF. The rearrangement uses TRBV28 and TRBJ2-4; TRBD1 agrees at 8 bases. The V gene end was trimmed by 3 bases and the J gene end by 8 bases; junction bases not matched to a gene: 6. This CDR3 has 14 amino acids. The germline V gene encodes CDR1 MDHEN and CDR2 SYDVKM.

As for this clone: At the DNA level, this CDR3 is encoded by other sequences in the same sample as well. V and J are TRBV28 and TRBJ2-7; unclear D gene. Deletions cut 4 bases from V and 1 base from J, with 2 bases between. CDR3 length: 11 amino acids. Germline lookup yields CDR1 MDHEN and CDR2 SYDVKM. CDR3 residues: CASSYSYEQYF. DNA of the CDR3: TGTGCCAGCAGTTATTCCTACGAGCAGTACTTC.

The genes are TRBV28 and TRBJ2-5; D might be TRBD2 (5 bases). Germline V gene data show CDR1 as MDHEN and CDR2 as SYDVKM. This CDR3 has 17 amino acids. The V and J ends lost 2 bases and 1 base respectively, with 17 bases between them. For the CDR3, the DNA is TGTGCCAGCAGTTTACTGGTATTCGGGGAAGGCCAAGAGACCCAGTACTTC. This translates into CASSLLVFGEGQETQYF.

This sequence joins TRBV27 and TRBJ2-7, with D perhaps being TRBD1 or TRBD2 (5 bases each). Germline V gives CDR1 MNHEY, CDR2 SMNVEV (reference sequence). This CDR3 comprises 14 residues. V was shortened by 6 bases and J by 1 base, with 13 bases between the two germline ends. The DNA of the CDR3 is TGTGCCAGCAGCCACAGTTGGGGGTCCTACGAGCAGTACTTC. It codes for CASSHSWGSYEQYF.

The chain recombines TRBV2 with TRBJ2-3; 9 bases align to TRBD1. This CDR3 has 18 amino acids. From germline, CDR1 is SNHLY and CDR2 FYNNEI. The J segment lost 2 bases and the V segment lost 2 bases, leaving 11 bases of the junction unmatched. In DNA, the CDR3 is TGTGCCAGCAGTGAAAATATTTTAGGGACAGGGCACACAGATACGCAGTATTTT. It codes for CASSENILGTGHTDTQYF.

As concerns this clone: At the DNA level, this CDR3 is encoded by other sequences in the same sample as well. The chain has TRBV5-1 and TRBJ2-7; tentative D call: TRBD1 (5 bases). The germline CDR1 and CDR2 sequences are SGHRS and YFSETQ. The CDR3 is made up of 13 amino acids. Trimming took 2 bases from V and 2 from J, leaving 8 bases between them. The CDR3 spells CASSFGQAYEQYF. The CDR3 DNA sequence: TGCGCCAGCAGCTTCGGACAAGCCTACGAGCAGTACTTC.

The rearrangement links TRBV5-4 to TRBJ1-3; D is possibly TRBD1 (5 bases). Trimming removed 7 bases from V and 0 bases from J, with 20 bases in between. The CDR3 has 17 residues. Germline loops: CDR1 SGHNT, CDR2 YYREEE (reference sequence). CDR3 in amino acids: CASEGPGLLTSGNTIYF. DNA for the CDR3: TGTGCCAGCGAGGGGCCAGGCCTACTTACCTCTGGAAACACCATATATTTT.

V usage is TRBV27 and J usage is TRBJ2-2; the match to TRBD2 covers 8 bases. V lost 4 bases, J lost 1 base, and 5 bases stayed unmatched. The length of the CDR3 is 16 residues. Germline CDR1 is MNHEY and CDR2 is SMNVEV (reference sequence). The CDR3 spells CASSYSAGENTGELFF. The CDR3 DNA follows: TGTGCCAGCAGTTATTCAGCGGGAGAGAACACCGGGGAGCTGTTTTTT.